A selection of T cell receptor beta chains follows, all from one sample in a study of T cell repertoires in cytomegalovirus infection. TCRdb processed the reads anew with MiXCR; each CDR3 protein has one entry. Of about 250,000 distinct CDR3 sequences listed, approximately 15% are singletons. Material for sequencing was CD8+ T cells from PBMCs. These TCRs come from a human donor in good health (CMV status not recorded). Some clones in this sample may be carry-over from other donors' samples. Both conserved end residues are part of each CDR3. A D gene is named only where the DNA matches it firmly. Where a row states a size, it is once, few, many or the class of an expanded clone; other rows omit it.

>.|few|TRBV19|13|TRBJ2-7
CASSIERNYEQYF
TGTGCCAGTAGTATAGAAAGGAACTACGAGCAGTACTTC
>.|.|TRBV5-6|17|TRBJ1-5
CASSLGPQGFGNQPQHF
TGTGCCAGCAGCTTGGGGCCACAGGGTTTCGGCAATCAGCCCCAGCATTTT
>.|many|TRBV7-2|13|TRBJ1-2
CASTPDDSYGYTF
TGTGCCAGCACCCCAGACGATAGCTATGGCTACACCTTC
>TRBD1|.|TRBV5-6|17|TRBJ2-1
CASSLAAGTGMYNEQFF
TGTGCCAGCAGCTTGGCCGCCGGGACAGGCATGTACAATGAGCAGTTCTTC
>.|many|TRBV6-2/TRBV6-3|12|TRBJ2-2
CASRLGSEELFF
TGTGCCAGCAGATTAGGGTCTGAGGAGCTGTTTTTT
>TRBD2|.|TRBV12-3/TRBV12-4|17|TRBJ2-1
CASSFLGLAGPGNEQFF
TGTGCCAGCAGTTTCTTGGGACTAGCGGGTCCGGGCAATGAGCAGTTCTTC
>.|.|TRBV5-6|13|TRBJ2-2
CASSLMVTGELFF
TGTGCCAGCAGCTTGATGGTTACCGGGGAGCTGTTTTTT
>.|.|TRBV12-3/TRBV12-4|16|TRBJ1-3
CASSPEPGGEENTIYF
TGTGCCAGCAGTCCCGAGCCGGGGGGGGAAGAAAACACCATATATTTT
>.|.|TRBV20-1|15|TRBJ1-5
CSARAGFISNQPQHF
TGCAGTGCTAGAGCTGGGTTTATTAGCAATCAGCCCCAGCATTTT
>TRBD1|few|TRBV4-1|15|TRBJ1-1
CASSHGQGRETEAFF
TGCGCCAGCAGCCACGGACAGGGCCGGGAAACTGAAGCTTTCTTT
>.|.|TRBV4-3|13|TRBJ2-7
CASSPQLQGEQYF
TGCGCCAGCAGCCCACAACTCCAGGGCGAGCAGTACTTC
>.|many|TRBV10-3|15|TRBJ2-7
CAISAGLAERDEQYF
TGTGCCATCAGTGCCGGCTTAGCGGAGCGGGACGAGCAGTACTTC
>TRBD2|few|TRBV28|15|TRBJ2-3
CASRRGRGEEDTQYF
TGTGCCAGCAGGAGAGGGCGGGGGGAAGAAGATACGCAGTATTTT
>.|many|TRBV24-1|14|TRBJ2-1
CATSGGNSYNEQFF
TGTGCCACTTCAGGGGGGAACTCCTACAATGAGCAGTTCTTC
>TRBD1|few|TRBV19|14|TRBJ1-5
CASSTGGNNQPQHF
TGTGCCAGTAGCACAGGGGGTAACAATCAGCCCCAGCATTTT
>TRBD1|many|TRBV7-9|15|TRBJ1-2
CASSWTGGTNYGYTF
TGTGCCAGCAGCTGGACAGGTGGGACGAATTATGGCTACACCTTC
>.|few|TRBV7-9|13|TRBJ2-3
CASRTGTDYTQYF
TGTGCCAGCAGAACCGGGACGGATTATACGCAGTATTTT
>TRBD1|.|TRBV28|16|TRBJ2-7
CASSPLGGQGFHEQYF
TGTGCCAGCAGTCCACTTGGGGGACAGGGGTTCCACGAGCAGTACTTC
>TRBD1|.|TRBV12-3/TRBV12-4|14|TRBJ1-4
CASSFGQATEKLFF
TGTGCCAGCAGTTTTGGACAGGCCACGGAAAAACTGTTTTTT
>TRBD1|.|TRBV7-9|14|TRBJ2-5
CASERGQGAETQYF
TGTGCCAGCGAGAGGGGACAGGGGGCGGAGACCCAGTACTTC
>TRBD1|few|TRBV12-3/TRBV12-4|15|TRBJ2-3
CASSAYRGSTDTQYF
TGTGCCAGCAGCGCCTACAGGGGGAGCACAGATACGCAGTATTTT
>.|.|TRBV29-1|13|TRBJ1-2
CSVEGGLNYGYTF
TGCAGCGTAGAAGGGGGATTGAACTATGGCTACACCTTC
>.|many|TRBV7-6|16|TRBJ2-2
CASSFPGGDGTGELFF
TGTGCCAGCAGCTTTCCGGGGGGCGACGGCACCGGGGAGCTGTTTTTT
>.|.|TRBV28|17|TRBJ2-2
CASRLRQAQKNTGELFF
TGTGCCAGCAGACTACGACAGGCCCAAAAAAACACCGGGGAGCTGTTTTTT
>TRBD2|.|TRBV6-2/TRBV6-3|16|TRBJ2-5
CASSEPSLAGEETQYF
TGTGCCAGCAGTGAACCCTCACTAGCGGGGGAAGAGACCCAGTACTTC
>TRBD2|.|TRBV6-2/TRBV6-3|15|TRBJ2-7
CASSYDSSGSYEQYF
TGTGCCAGCAGTTACGATTCTAGCGGCTCCTACGAGCAGTACTTC
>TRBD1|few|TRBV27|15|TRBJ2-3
CASGWWGQSTDTQYF
TGTGCCAGCGGATGGTGGGGACAGAGCACAGATACGCAGTATTTT
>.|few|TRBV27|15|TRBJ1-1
CASTPPGARNTEAFF
TGTGCCAGCACCCCTCCGGGGGCGCGTAACACTGAAGCTTTCTTT
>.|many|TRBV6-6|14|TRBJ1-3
CASTLLGAGNTIYF
TGTGCCAGCACCCTTCTGGGGGCTGGAAACACCATATATTTT
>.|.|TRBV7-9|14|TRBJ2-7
CASSLGVPPYEQYF
TGTGCCAGCAGCTTAGGAGTACCACCCTACGAGCAGTACTTC
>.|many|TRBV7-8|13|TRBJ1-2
CASRPGFFDGYTF
TGTGCCAGCAGACCGGGATTCTTTGATGGCTACACCTTC
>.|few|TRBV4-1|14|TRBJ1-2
CASSQQGSPDGYTF
TGCGCCAGCAGCCAACAGGGGAGTCCGGATGGCTACACCTTC
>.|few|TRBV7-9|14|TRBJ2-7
CASSLVTGFNEQYF
TGTGCCAGCAGCTTAGTTACAGGGTTCAACGAGCAGTACTTC
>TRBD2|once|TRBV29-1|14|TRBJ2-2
CSVGSGRNTGELFF
TGCAGCGTGGGTAGCGGGAGGAACACCGGGGAGCTGTTTTTT
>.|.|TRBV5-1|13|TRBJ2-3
CASSLDISDTQYF
TGCGCCAGCAGCTTGGACATTTCAGATACGCAGTATTTT
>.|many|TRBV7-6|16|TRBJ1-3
CASSKSTGSSGNTIYF
TGTGCCAGCAGCAAGTCAACCGGGAGCTCTGGAAACACCATATATTTT
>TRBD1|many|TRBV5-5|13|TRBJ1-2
CASSAGQRYGYTF
TGTGCCAGCAGCGCGGGACAGCGCTATGGCTACACCTTC
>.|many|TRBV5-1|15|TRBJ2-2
CASSSRTPNTGELFF
TGCGCCAGCAGCTCTAGGACACCTAACACCGGGGAGCTGTTTTTT
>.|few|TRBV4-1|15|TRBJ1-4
CASSQVDHRAEKLFF
TGCGCCAGCAGCCAAGTGGATCATCGAGCTGAAAAACTGTTTTTT
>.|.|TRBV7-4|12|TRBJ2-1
CASSLHYNEQFF
TGTGCCAGCAGCTTACACTACAATGAGCAGTTCTTC
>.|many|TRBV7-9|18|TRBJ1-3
CASSLGGRGSLSGNTIYF
TGTGCCAGCAGCTTAGGGGGCAGAGGTTCTCTGTCTGGAAACACCATATATTTT
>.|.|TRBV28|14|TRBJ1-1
CASSPPQVGTEAFF
TGTGCCAGCAGTCCCCCACAGGTGGGGACTGAAGCTTTCTTT
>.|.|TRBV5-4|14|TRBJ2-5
CASSFAGEGETQYF
TGTGCCAGCAGCTTTGCAGGAGAAGGAGAGACCCAGTACTTC
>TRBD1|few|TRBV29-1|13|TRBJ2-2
CSVETGDIGELFF
TGCAGCGTTGAAACAGGGGACATCGGGGAGCTGTTTTTT
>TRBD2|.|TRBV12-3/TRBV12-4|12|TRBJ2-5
CASSLAGGPRVF
TGTGCCAGCAGCCTAGCGGGGGGGCCTCGGGTCTTC
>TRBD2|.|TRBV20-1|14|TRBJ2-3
CSASWRGKRDTQYF
TGCAGTGCTAGCTGGCGGGGGAAACGGGATACGCAGTATTTT
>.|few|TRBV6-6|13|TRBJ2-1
CASSYTTWNEQFF
TGTGCCAGTAGTTATACGACGTGGAATGAGCAGTTCTTC
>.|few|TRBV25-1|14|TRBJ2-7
CASRGAPLPYEQYF
TGTGCCAGCAGGGGAGCGCCTCTTCCCTACGAGCAGTACTTC